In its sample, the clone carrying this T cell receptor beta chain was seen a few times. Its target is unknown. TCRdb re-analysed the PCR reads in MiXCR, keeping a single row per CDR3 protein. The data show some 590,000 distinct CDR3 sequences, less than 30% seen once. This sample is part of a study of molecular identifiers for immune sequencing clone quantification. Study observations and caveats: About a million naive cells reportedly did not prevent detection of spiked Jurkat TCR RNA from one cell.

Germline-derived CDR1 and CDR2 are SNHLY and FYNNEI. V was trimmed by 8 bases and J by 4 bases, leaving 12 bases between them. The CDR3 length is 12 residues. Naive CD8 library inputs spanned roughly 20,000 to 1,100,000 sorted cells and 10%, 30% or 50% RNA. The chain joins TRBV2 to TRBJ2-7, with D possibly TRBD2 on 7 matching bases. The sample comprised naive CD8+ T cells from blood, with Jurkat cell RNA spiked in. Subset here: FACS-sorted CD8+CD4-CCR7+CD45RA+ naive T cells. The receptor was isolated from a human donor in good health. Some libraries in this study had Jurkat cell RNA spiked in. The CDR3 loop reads CASEGGGYEQYF. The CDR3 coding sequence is TGTGCCAGCGAGGGAGGGGGTTACGAGCAGTACTTC.